The T cell receptor beta chain under discussion was sequenced for a study of immune cell composition in non-small cell lung cancer. The data were produced by immunoSEQ multiplex PCR, yet TCRdb's version contains in-frame clones alone and is incomplete. The sample includes around 6,600 clones, roughly 74% of them seen just once. Points from the study as a whole: TIL tumour reactivity correlated with maximal tumour-associated clone frequency in adenocarcinoma. Tumour-reactive clones were not shown to match dominant in vivo tumour clones. Squamous carcinomas (roughly 80%) more often had tumour-associated clones >0.5% than adenocarcinomas (approximately 35%). Lung squamous cell carcinoma tumours had significantly higher top 10 clone scores and productive clonality than lung adenocarcinoma.

For this clone: Antigen specificity is unknown.

From germline, CDR1 is SGHNT and CDR2 YENEEA. The V and J ends lost 2 bases and 7 bases respectively, with 15 bases between them. The CDR3 sequence is 14 residues long. This TCR came from a human donor with non-small cell lung cancer. Sequencing was carried out using lung tumor tissue. The V call is TRBV11-3, the J call TRBJ2-7; D perhaps matches TRBD1 (6 bases). CDR3 amino acids: CASSLPPPGEEQYF. CDR3 nucleotide sequence: TGTGCCAGCAGCTTACCCCCCCCAGGGGAAGAGCAGTACTTC.